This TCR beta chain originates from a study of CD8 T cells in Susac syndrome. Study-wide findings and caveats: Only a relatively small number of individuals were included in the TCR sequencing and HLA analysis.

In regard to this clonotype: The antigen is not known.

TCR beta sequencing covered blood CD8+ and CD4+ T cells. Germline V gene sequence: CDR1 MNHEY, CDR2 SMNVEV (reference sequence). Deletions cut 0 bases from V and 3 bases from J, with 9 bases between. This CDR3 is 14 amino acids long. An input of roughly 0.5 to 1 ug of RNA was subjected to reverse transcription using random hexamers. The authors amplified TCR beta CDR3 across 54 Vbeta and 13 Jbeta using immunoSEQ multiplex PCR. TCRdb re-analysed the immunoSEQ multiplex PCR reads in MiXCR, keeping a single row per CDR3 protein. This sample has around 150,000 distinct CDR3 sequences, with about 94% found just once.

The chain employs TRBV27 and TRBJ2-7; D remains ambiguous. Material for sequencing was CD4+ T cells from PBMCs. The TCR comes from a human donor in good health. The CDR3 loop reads CASSLSGKIYEQYF. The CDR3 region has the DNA TGTGCCAGCAGTTTATCAGGGAAAATCTACGAGCAGTACTTC.